The entry below gives a single T cell receptor beta chain sequence along with its context. The data were produced by immunoSEQ multiplex PCR, yet TCRdb's version contains in-frame clones alone and is incomplete. The repertoire holds fewer than 200,000 clones, with roughly 85% as singletons. The data originate from a study of blood T cell repertoires in COVID-19. Across the whole study: T cells, B-cell-depleted T cells, or PBMCs provided the cDNA or gDNA that served as material.

This CDR3 has 15 amino acids. Germline V gene data show CDR1 as GTSNPN and CDR2 as SVGIG (reference sequence). Trimming left V 5 bases short and J 2 bases short, with 18 bases between. This TCR derives from a human donor with acute or convalescent COVID-19. The donor label of this sample is uncertain. The V gene is TRBV30, the J gene TRBJ1-1; tentatively, D is TRBD1 (6 bases). The source material was peripheral blood. In DNA form, the CDR3 reads TGTGCCTGGGTTGTTACCGGGACACCAAACACTGAAGCTTTCTTT. This codes for CAWVVTGTPNTEAFF. The full variable domain, completed using reference TRBV30 and TRBJ1-1, is SQTIHQWPATLVQPVGSPLSLECTVEGTSNPNLYWYRQAAGRGLQLLFYSVGIGQISSEVPQNLSASRPQDRQFILSSKKLLLSDSGFYLCAWVVTGTPNTEAFFGQGTRLTVV.